A selection of T cell receptor beta chains follows, all from one sample in a study of cytomegalovirus exposure and HLA in healthy donors. Sequencing was performed with immunoSEQ multiplex PCR; in TCRdb, only in-frame clones are kept and a portion is missing. This sample carries some 150,000 clones, 65% to 85% of them seen once, and the ten largest clones take less than 8%. The source material was PBMCs. Every receptor here comes from a woman aged 40-49 years in good health and CMV-seropositive. CDR3s include the opening cysteine and the closing phenylalanine or tryptophan. A D gene is named only where the DNA matches it firmly. Some rows have no size entry. The others give once, few or many, or a class for an expanded clone.

D gene: TRBD1; V gene: TRBV4-1; clone size: once; J gene: TRBJ2-7; CDR3 protein: CASSPGTDYEQYF; CDR3 DNA: TGCGCCAGCAGCCCAGGGACAGACTACGAGCAGTACTTC
D gene: TRBD2; V gene: TRBV4-2; clone size: .; J gene: TRBJ2-1; CDR3 protein: CASSQPPGGAGEQFF; CDR3 DNA: TGTGCCAGCAGCCAACCCCCCGGGGGGGCGGGAGAGCAGTTCTTC
D gene: TRBD1; V gene: TRBV5-5; clone size: .; J gene: TRBJ2-7; CDR3 protein: CASSWGTGRGSYEQYF; CDR3 DNA: TGTGCCAGCAGCTGGGGGACAGGGAGGGGATCCTACGAGCAGTACTTC
D gene: .; V gene: TRBV7-2; clone size: .; J gene: TRBJ1-2; CDR3 protein: CASSLGGSSGGYTF; CDR3 DNA: TGTGCCAGCAGCTTAGGAGGTAGTTCTGGCGGCTACACCTTC
D gene: .; V gene: TRBV5-4; clone size: .; J gene: TRBJ2-7; CDR3 protein: CASSLQEYEQYF; CDR3 DNA: TGTGCCAGCAGCCTACAGGAATACGAGCAGTACTTC
D gene: TRBD2; V gene: TRBV7-9; clone size: .; J gene: TRBJ2-1; CDR3 protein: CASSGIAGASYNEQFF; CDR3 DNA: TGTGCCAGCAGCGGGATAGCGGGGGCCTCCTACAATGAGCAGTTCTTC
D gene: .; V gene: TRBV5-1; clone size: .; J gene: TRBJ1-5; CDR3 protein: CASSWGDRNQPQHF; CDR3 DNA: TGCGCCAGCAGCTGGGGGGACCGAAATCAGCCCCAGCATTTT
D gene: .; V gene: TRBV6-5; clone size: once; J gene: TRBJ2-2; CDR3 protein: CASGRIHTGELFF; CDR3 DNA: TGTGCCAGCGGGAGAATACACACCGGGGAGCTGTTTTTT
D gene: TRBD2; V gene: TRBV2; clone size: .; J gene: TRBJ2-2; CDR3 protein: CASSDDGGATGELFF; CDR3 DNA: TGTGCCAGCAGTGACGACGGGGGGGCAACCGGGGAGCTGTTTTTT
D gene: .; V gene: TRBV15; clone size: .; J gene: TRBJ1-4; CDR3 protein: CATSREGGPGPLVKLFF; CDR3 DNA: TGTGCCACCAGCAGAGAGGGGGGTCCAGGACCCCTGGTAAAACTGTTTTTT
D gene: .; V gene: TRBV27; clone size: once; J gene: TRBJ2-1; CDR3 protein: CASTRGGDEQFF; CDR3 DNA: TGTGCCAGCACCCGGGGCGGGGATGAGCAGTTCTTC
D gene: TRBD2; V gene: TRBV7-2; clone size: .; J gene: TRBJ2-7; CDR3 protein: CASSGGSGGQRDEQYF; CDR3 DNA: TGTGCCAGCAGCGGGGGTAGCGGGGGACAGCGGGACGAGCAGTACTTC
D gene: .; V gene: TRBV7-9; clone size: .; J gene: TRBJ1-2; CDR3 protein: CASSLTSNYGYTF; CDR3 DNA: TGTGCCAGCAGCTTAACTTCTAACTATGGCTACACCTTC
D gene: TRBD2; V gene: TRBV5-1; clone size: .; J gene: TRBJ2-7; CDR3 protein: CASSHGGASYEQYF; CDR3 DNA: TGCGCCAGCAGCCACGGGGGGGCCTCCTACGAGCAGTACTTC
D gene: TRBD1; V gene: TRBV19; clone size: .; J gene: TRBJ1-1; CDR3 protein: CASEDRAYTEAFF; CDR3 DNA: TGTGCCAGCGAGGACAGGGCCTACACTGAAGCTTTCTTT
D gene: .; V gene: TRBV6-1; clone size: .; J gene: TRBJ2-3; CDR3 protein: CASSESSYRDTQYF; CDR3 DNA: TGTGCCAGCAGTGAATCTAGCTATAGAGATACGCAGTATTTT
D gene: .; V gene: TRBV7-2; clone size: .; J gene: TRBJ2-7; CDR3 protein: CASSLRLASEQYF; CDR3 DNA: TGTGCCAGCAGCTTACGGTTAGCGAGCGAGCAGTACTTC
D gene: TRBD2; V gene: TRBV5-1; clone size: .; J gene: TRBJ2-1; CDR3 protein: CASSFSGAITYNEQFF; CDR3 DNA: TGCGCCAGCAGCTTTAGCGGGGCCATAACATACAATGAGCAGTTCTTC
D gene: TRBD1; V gene: TRBV7-9; clone size: .; J gene: TRBJ1-2; CDR3 protein: CASSLRQGGDYGYTF; CDR3 DNA: TGTGCCAGCAGCCTACGACAGGGTGGGGACTATGGCTACACCTTC
D gene: .; V gene: TRBV1; clone size: once; J gene: TRBJ2-5; CDR3 protein: CTSSHRVYQETQYF; CDR3 DNA: TGCACCAGCAGCCATAGAGTGTACCAAGAGACCCAGTACTTC
D gene: .; V gene: TRBV11-2; clone size: .; J gene: TRBJ1-6; CDR3 protein: CASSRLDSYSPLHF; CDR3 DNA: TGTGCCAGCAGCCGACTGGACAGTTATTCACCCCTCCACTTT
D gene: .; V gene: TRBV18; clone size: .; J gene: TRBJ1-1; CDR3 protein: CASSPPQGSTEAFF; CDR3 DNA: TGTGCCAGCTCACCTCCGCAGGGGAGCACTGAAGCTTTCTTT
D gene: TRBD1; V gene: TRBV7-3; clone size: .; J gene: TRBJ2-7; CDR3 protein: CASSQQGAGEQYF; CDR3 DNA: TGTGCCAGCAGCCAACAGGGGGCTGGGGAGCAGTACTTC
D gene: .; V gene: TRBV7-9; clone size: .; J gene: TRBJ1-6; CDR3 protein: CASGREDSPLHF; CDR3 DNA: TGTGCCAGCGGCAGGGAGGATTCACCCCTCCACTTT
D gene: TRBD2; V gene: TRBV27; clone size: .; J gene: TRBJ2-3; CDR3 protein: CASSHLSSGGAFDTQYF; CDR3 DNA: TGTGCCAGCAGTCACCTTTCCAGCGGGGGGGCCTTTGATACGCAGTATTTT
D gene: .; V gene: TRBV5-1; clone size: .; J gene: TRBJ2-2; CDR3 protein: CASSLGPVVSNTGELFF; CDR3 DNA: TGCGCCAGCAGCTTGGGTCCCGTAGTATCGAACACCGGGGAGCTGTTTTTT
D gene: TRBD1; V gene: TRBV5-1; clone size: few; J gene: TRBJ1-4; CDR3 protein: CASSRTGVGEKLFF; CDR3 DNA: TGCGCCAGCAGCCGGACAGGGGTTGGTGAAAAACTGTTTTTT
D gene: TRBD1; V gene: TRBV5-1; clone size: few; J gene: TRBJ1-1; CDR3 protein: CASTDRRNTEAFF; CDR3 DNA: TGCGCCAGTACGGACAGGAGAAACACTGAAGCTTTCTTT
D gene: TRBD2; V gene: TRBV11-2; clone size: .; J gene: TRBJ2-5; CDR3 protein: CASSLQLAVQETQYF; CDR3 DNA: TGTGCCAGCAGCTTACAACTAGCGGTCCAAGAGACCCAGTACTTC
D gene: .; V gene: TRBV29-1; clone size: .; J gene: TRBJ1-6; CDR3 protein: CSVRSTYNSPLHF; CDR3 DNA: TGCAGCGTTAGGAGTACCTATAATTCACCCCTCCACTTT
D gene: TRBD1; V gene: TRBV5-6; clone size: .; J gene: TRBJ2-7; CDR3 protein: CASSLRGRFGEQYF; CDR3 DNA: TGTGCCAGCAGCTTGAGGGGGCGCTTTGGGGAGCAGTACTTC
D gene: TRBD1; V gene: TRBV7-3; clone size: .; J gene: TRBJ2-2; CDR3 protein: CASSPLGTGDTGELFF; CDR3 DNA: TGTGCCAGCAGCCCACTGGGGACAGGAGACACCGGGGAGCTGTTTTTT
D gene: .; V gene: TRBV7-2; clone size: .; J gene: TRBJ1-5; CDR3 protein: CASSFAGGGGQPQHF; CDR3 DNA: TGTGCCAGCAGCTTTGCAGGCGGGGGTGGTCAGCCCCAGCATTTT
D gene: TRBD1; V gene: TRBV15; clone size: .; J gene: TRBJ2-7; CDR3 protein: CATSRLGQGVSPYEQYF; CDR3 DNA: TGTGCCACCAGCAGATTAGGGCAGGGGGTAAGCCCCTACGAGCAGTACTTC
D gene: .; V gene: TRBV27; clone size: .; J gene: TRBJ1-2; CDR3 protein: CASSLGGSYGYTF; CDR3 DNA: TGTGCCAGCAGTTTAGGCGGATCCTATGGCTACACCTTC
D gene: .; V gene: TRBV18; clone size: .; J gene: TRBJ1-6; CDR3 protein: CASSSGGYNSPLHF; CDR3 DNA: TGTGCCAGCTCTTCGGGGGGCTATAATTCACCCCTCCACTTT
D gene: .; V gene: TRBV4-1; clone size: few; J gene: TRBJ2-2; CDR3 protein: CASSHPGTNTGELFF; CDR3 DNA: TGCGCCAGCAGCCACCCCGGGACGAACACCGGGGAGCTGTTTTTT
D gene: TRBD1; V gene: TRBV28; clone size: .; J gene: TRBJ1-4; CDR3 protein: CASSLRQGREKLFF; CDR3 DNA: TGTGCCAGCAGTCTCAGACAGGGTAGGGAAAAACTGTTTTTT
D gene: .; V gene: TRBV7-9; clone size: .; J gene: TRBJ1-1; CDR3 protein: CASSLMANTEAFF; CDR3 DNA: TGTGCCAGCAGCTTGATGGCCAACACTGAAGCTTTCTTT